This T cell receptor beta chain was sequenced during a study of tumor and adjacent non-tumor tissue in lung cancer (dated by TCRdb to the late 2010s). At the level of the whole study: Patients with adenocarcinoma (12), squamous cell carcinoma (2) and small cell lung cancer (1) were included in the cohort. The approximately 15 enrolled patients, of whom some 10 were men and 5 were women, were aged roughly 30 to 80 years and were diagnosed with TNM stage I to III disease. Sequencing generated a total of 125,075,908 productive TCRbeta reads, averaging roughly 4.2 million reads per sample. The study compared bulk TCRbeta repertoires between lung tumor tissue and matched distant non-tumor lung tissue from 15 lung cancer patients. For each patient, one tumor sample and one normal lung sample were taken, giving under 35 paired specimens that underwent TCRbeta CDR3 sequencing. Study-level results and caveats: Neither the sequencing platform nor unique molecular identifiers are mentioned in the methods. Peripheral blood was not sequenced, so blood TCRbeta repertoires were not examined in the lung cancer patients of the study. TCR diversity was significantly higher in younger patients, and higher tumor TCR diversity was associated with shorter overall and disease-free survival. The cohort had only 15 or so patients, and the authors noted that larger samples and more detailed clinical data are needed. The top 100 clones accounted for a significantly larger cumulative portion of the repertoire in normal lung than in tumor tissue. Tumor tissue showed significantly greater TCR diversity (inverse Simpson) than normal lung tissue (approximately 430 vs 150, P = 0.0075, Mann-Whitney U test).

The CDR3 spans 16 residues, from the cysteine through the phenylalanine. Here the CDR3 DNA is all that survives: 48 bases in frame from base 1. For CDR1 and CDR2, the germline V gene lists SGHNT and YENEEA. V trim: 9 bases; J trim: 0 bases; unmatched bases: 13. Comments on this clonotype: The target of this receptor is not known. No base qualities exist here, and no much larger clone lies one base off it.

The library was built by means of multiplex PCR. Sequencing was performed on an Illumina HiSeq 2500. Following protocols modified from ARM-PCR, the researchers constructed TCRbeta libraries through three rounds of nested PCR with primers (Table S4). Before sequencing, PCR products of 200-500 bp were excised from the gel and purified with the QIAquick gel extraction kit. Per the authors' processing: Reads were cleaned with Trimmomatic, merged with FLASH into complete CDR3 sequences, and assigned to V(D)J germline segments with MiTCR. VDJtools was used to compute clonal diversity as the inverse Simpson's index. Productive reads were defined as in-frame sequences without a premature stop codon. TCRdb applied fastp at Q25 and MiXCR to the public reads, then kept only in-frame beta chains. Here each entry gathers all rows of one CDR3 protein and keeps the most common genes and DNA. The V and J calls were not made by the authors but by TCRdb's processing. The sample has about 110,000 distinct CDR3 sequences on record, over 75% of them singletons. The ten most abundant clones make up more than 20% of the sample.

RNA was isolated from bulk unsorted tissue, and RNA quality was assessed with a NanoDrop ND-1000 and an Agilent 2100. Donors were newly diagnosed lung cancer patients admitted for thoracic surgery in China between August and November 2014, without prior chemotherapy. Anyone who had undergone radiotherapy or chemotherapy before, or who had another cancer at the same time, was left out of the study. Pieces of surgical tissue measuring 1-2 cm3 were kept in RNAlater solution and held at -80 degrees C until needed. The sequence is built from TRBV11-3 and TRBJ1-1, with 7 bases aligning to TRBD1. This TCR derives from a man between 65 and 85 years old with non-small cell lung cancer. The sequencing sample was made of lung tumor tissue. In nucleotide form, the sequence is TGTGCCAGTGGCTTCCGGGACAGATCCCTGAACACTGAAGCTTTCTTT. It encodes CASGFRDRSLNTEAFF.